Following are 3 T cell receptor beta chains from one sample sequenced in a study of OX40 agonist ivuxolimab in advanced cancers. Sequenced by immunoSEQ multiplex PCR; TCRdb stores in-frame clones only, minus some. The table lists 75,000 to 100,000 clones, approximately 92% of them singletons, with 3% to 3.5% in the top ten. Specimen: CD4+ or CD8+ T cells sorted from blood, collected in a trial of the OX40 agonist ivuxolimab. Receptors originate from an adult with an advanced solid tumor such as melanoma, head and neck, liver or kidney cancer.

This clone was recorded only once. The chain joins TRBV28 to TRBJ2-7; 7 bases map to TRBD2. Germline CDR1 is MDHEN and CDR2 is SYDVKM. This CDR3 is built from 15 residues. The ends lost 4 bases at V and 0 bases at J; junction bases unmatched: 6. CDR3 in DNA: TGTGCCAGCAGTTCCCCTTGGACTAGCTCCTACGAGCAGTACTTC. Its protein product is CASSSPWTSSYEQYF.

This chain links TRBV14 with TRBJ1-4, with D possibly being TRBD1 (5 bases). This CDR3 contains 16 residues. V shed 4 bases and J shed 7 bases, with 19 bases lying between them. The V gene's germline CDR1 is SGHDN and CDR2 FVKESK. The CDR3 loop reads CASSPTRGQKGEKLFF. The CDR3 nucleotides read TGTGCCAGCAGCCCTACCCGGGGCCAAAAGGGTGAAAAACTGTTTTTT. Filled out from reference TRBV14 and TRBJ1-4, the complete variable domain reads EAGVTQFPSHSVIEKGQTVTLRCDPISGHDNLYWYRRVMGKEIKFLLHFVKESKQDESGMPNNRFLAERTGGTYSTLKVQPAELEDSGVYFCASSPTRGQKGEKLFFGSGTQLSVL.

The chain uses TRBV19 and TRBJ1-2; the D is unclear. V lost 7 bases to trimming and J lost 6 bases, with 6 bases between them. The CDR3 has 10 amino acids. Germline loops: CDR1 LNHDA, CDR2 SQIVND (reference sequence). In DNA form, the CDR3 reads TGTGCCAGTACAGGAAATGGCTACACCTTC. Translation gives CASTGNGYTF.